A selection of T cell receptor beta chains follows, all from one sample in a study of blood T cell repertoires in COVID-19. Assay used: immunoSEQ multiplex PCR; TCRdb lists only in-frame clones, some missing. The sample lists about 400,000 clones; roughly nine tenths were seen once. The sequenced sample consisted of PBMCs or T cells enriched from blood (not recorded which). The source of these receptors is a young woman who had recovered from COVID-19. Each CDR3 is given with its conserved first and last residue. Each record gives: CDR3 length, D gene, J gene, V gene, clone size, CDR3 protein, CDR3 DNA. The D gene is left open where the match is weak. Part of the rows lack a size; the others show once, few, many or a class for expanded clones.

cdr3_length: 15; d_call: TRBD2; j_call: TRBJ2-1; v_call: TRBV29-1; clone_size: NA; cdr3_aa: CSVDTSGSSYNEQFF; cdr3_nt: TGCAGCGTTGATACTAGCGGGAGCTCCTACAATGAGCAGTTCTTC
cdr3_length: 16; d_call: NA; j_call: TRBJ2-1; v_call: TRBV11-2; clone_size: NA; cdr3_aa: CASSQIGGPMGNEQFF; cdr3_nt: TGTGCCAGCAGCCAAATCGGAGGCCCGATGGGGAATGAGCAGTTCTTC
cdr3_length: 17; d_call: NA; j_call: TRBJ2-2; v_call: TRBV3-1/TRBV3-2; clone_size: NA; cdr3_aa: CASSLQGGRMRSGELFF; cdr3_nt: TGTGCCAGCAGCCTACAAGGGGGACGGATGAGGAGCGGGGAGCTGTTTTTT
cdr3_length: 11; d_call: NA; j_call: TRBJ1-3; v_call: TRBV20-1; clone_size: NA; cdr3_aa: CSVTDGNTIYF; cdr3_nt: TGCAGTGTGACAGATGGAAACACCATATATTTT
cdr3_length: 14; d_call: TRBD1; j_call: TRBJ2-5; v_call: TRBV18; clone_size: NA; cdr3_aa: CASSPRDRAETQYF; cdr3_nt: TGTGCCAGCTCACCACGAGACAGGGCCGAGACCCAGTACTTC
cdr3_length: 13; d_call: TRBD2; j_call: TRBJ2-7; v_call: TRBV29-1; clone_size: once; cdr3_aa: CSVETSGTYEQYF; cdr3_nt: TGCAGCGTTGAGACTAGCGGGACCTACGAGCAGTACTTC
cdr3_length: 15; d_call: NA; j_call: TRBJ2-7; v_call: TRBV5-1; clone_size: NA; cdr3_aa: CASSLRDSSYYEQYF; cdr3_nt: TGCGCCAGCAGCTTGCGGGATTCATCGTATTACGAGCAGTACTTC
cdr3_length: 12; d_call: NA; j_call: TRBJ2-1; v_call: TRBV12-3/TRBV12-4; clone_size: NA; cdr3_aa: CASSFLEKEQFF; cdr3_nt: TGTGCCAGCAGTTTCTTGGAGAAAGAGCAGTTCTTC
cdr3_length: 13; d_call: NA; j_call: TRBJ2-7; v_call: TRBV27; clone_size: NA; cdr3_aa: CASSSGQTYEQYF; cdr3_nt: TGTGCCAGCAGTTCGGGACAAACCTACGAGCAGTACTTC
cdr3_length: 13; d_call: NA; j_call: TRBJ1-2; v_call: TRBV7-8; clone_size: NA; cdr3_aa: CATNAGGRDGYTF; cdr3_nt: TGTGCCACCAACGCCGGGGGAAGGGATGGCTACACCTTC
cdr3_length: 16; d_call: TRBD2; j_call: TRBJ2-5; v_call: TRBV9; clone_size: NA; cdr3_aa: CASSKRTSGALETQYF; cdr3_nt: TGTGCCAGCAGCAAACGGACTAGCGGGGCGCTAGAGACCCAGTACTTC
cdr3_length: 16; d_call: TRBD1; j_call: TRBJ1-4; v_call: TRBV11-2; clone_size: NA; cdr3_aa: CASSQHRDRGPEKLFF; cdr3_nt: TGTGCCAGCAGCCAACACCGGGACAGGGGCCCCGAAAAACTGTTTTTT
cdr3_length: 16; d_call: TRBD1; j_call: TRBJ1-5; v_call: TRBV5-4; clone_size: NA; cdr3_aa: CASSLGGGQGGQPQHF; cdr3_nt: TGTGCCAGCAGCTTGGGGGGGGGACAGGGCGGGCAGCCCCAGCATTTT
cdr3_length: 13; d_call: TRBD1; j_call: TRBJ1-5; v_call: TRBV7-3; clone_size: NA; cdr3_aa: CASSPGQGRPQHF; cdr3_nt: TGTGCCAGCAGCCCAGGACAGGGAAGGCCCCAGCATTTT
cdr3_length: 18; d_call: TRBD1; j_call: TRBJ1-2; v_call: TRBV7-2; clone_size: NA; cdr3_aa: CASSPRAQGALVNYGYTF; cdr3_nt: TGTGCCAGCAGCCCCCGCGCGCAGGGGGCACTTGTAAACTATGGCTACACCTTC
cdr3_length: 14; d_call: TRBD1; j_call: TRBJ2-7; v_call: TRBV3-1/TRBV3-2; clone_size: NA; cdr3_aa: CASSERTGRWEQYF; cdr3_nt: TGTGCCAGCAGCGAAAGGACAGGGCGGTGGGAGCAGTACTTC
cdr3_length: 16; d_call: NA; j_call: TRBJ2-2; v_call: TRBV5-4; clone_size: NA; cdr3_aa: CASSLGGRQATGELFF; cdr3_nt: TGTGCCAGCAGCTTGGGGGGACGACAGGCTACCGGGGAGCTGTTTTTT
cdr3_length: 13; d_call: TRBD1; j_call: TRBJ1-2; v_call: TRBV6-5; clone_size: NA; cdr3_aa: CASTIGTGNGYTF; cdr3_nt: TGTGCCAGCACCATAGGGACAGGGAATGGCTACACCTTC
cdr3_length: 11; d_call: NA; j_call: TRBJ2-7; v_call: TRBV27; clone_size: NA; cdr3_aa: CASGSSYEQYF; cdr3_nt: TGTGCCAGCGGGAGTTCCTACGAGCAGTACTTC
cdr3_length: 16; d_call: NA; j_call: TRBJ2-1; v_call: TRBV27; clone_size: NA; cdr3_aa: CASSELGGLSYNEQFF; cdr3_nt: TGTGCCAGCAGCGAGCTCGGGGGGCTCTCCTACAATGAGCAGTTCTTC
cdr3_length: 15; d_call: TRBD1; j_call: TRBJ2-7; v_call: TRBV15; clone_size: NA; cdr3_aa: CATSLVRDRVPEQYF; cdr3_nt: TGTGCCACATCCCTTGTCCGGGACAGGGTTCCCGAGCAGTACTTC
cdr3_length: 15; d_call: NA; j_call: TRBJ1-4; v_call: TRBV5-1; clone_size: few; cdr3_aa: CASSSGQGLDEKLFF; cdr3_nt: TGCGCCAGCAGCTCAGGCCAGGGTTTGGATGAAAAACTGTTTTTT
cdr3_length: 15; d_call: TRBD1; j_call: TRBJ2-7; v_call: TRBV27; clone_size: NA; cdr3_aa: CASSLLTGRSYEQYF; cdr3_nt: TGTGCCAGCAGTTTATTGACAGGGAGATCCTACGAGCAGTACTTC
cdr3_length: 18; d_call: NA; j_call: TRBJ2-1; v_call: TRBV7-3; clone_size: NA; cdr3_aa: CASSFRPIGRDSYNEQFF; cdr3_nt: TGTGCCAGCAGCTTTAGGCCAATTGGCAGGGATTCCTACAATGAGCAGTTCTTC
cdr3_length: 15; d_call: NA; j_call: TRBJ1-2; v_call: TRBV6-5; clone_size: NA; cdr3_aa: CASSLYYGGNYGYTF; cdr3_nt: TGTGCCAGCAGCTTGTATTACGGGGGGAATTATGGCTACACCTTC
cdr3_length: 14; d_call: TRBD2; j_call: TRBJ2-7; v_call: TRBV10-3; clone_size: NA; cdr3_aa: CAISDLAGAYEQYF; cdr3_nt: TGTGCCATCAGTGACCTAGCGGGAGCCTACGAGCAGTACTTC
cdr3_length: 13; d_call: TRBD1; j_call: TRBJ1-2; v_call: TRBV28; clone_size: NA; cdr3_aa: CASSFTGVYGYTF; cdr3_nt: TGTGCCAGCAGTTTTACAGGGGTCTATGGCTACACCTTC
cdr3_length: 13; d_call: NA; j_call: TRBJ1-1; v_call: TRBV28; clone_size: NA; cdr3_aa: CASSFGFRVEAFF; cdr3_nt: TGTGCCAGCAGTTTCGGGTTCCGGGTTGAAGCTTTCTTT
cdr3_length: 15; d_call: NA; j_call: TRBJ1-5; v_call: TRBV5-1; clone_size: NA; cdr3_aa: CASSLAGGPGWPQHF; cdr3_nt: TGCGCCAGCAGCTTGGCCGGGGGTCCGGGTTGGCCCCAGCATTTT
cdr3_length: 13; d_call: TRBD1; j_call: TRBJ1-1; v_call: TRBV30; clone_size: NA; cdr3_aa: CAWSVGGQGRAFF; cdr3_nt: TGTGCCTGGAGTGTAGGGGGACAGGGGCGCGCTTTCTTT
cdr3_length: 16; d_call: NA; j_call: TRBJ1-3; v_call: TRBV28; clone_size: NA; cdr3_aa: CASSYRDFRSGNTIYF; cdr3_nt: TGTGCCAGCAGTTACCGGGATTTCCGCTCTGGAAACACCATATATTTT
cdr3_length: 13; d_call: TRBD1; j_call: TRBJ1-6; v_call: TRBV28; clone_size: NA; cdr3_aa: CASSQGGNSPLHF; cdr3_nt: TGTGCCAGCAGTCAGGGGGGTAATTCACCCCTCCACTTT
cdr3_length: 14; d_call: NA; j_call: TRBJ2-7; v_call: TRBV5-6; clone_size: NA; cdr3_aa: CASSLPGFPYEQYF; cdr3_nt: TGTGCCAGCAGCTTGCCGGGGTTCCCCTACGAGCAGTACTTC
cdr3_length: 12; d_call: NA; j_call: TRBJ2-7; v_call: TRBV19; clone_size: NA; cdr3_aa: CASSIHGREQYF; cdr3_nt: TGTGCCAGTAGTATTCACGGTCGCGAGCAGTACTTC
cdr3_length: 13; d_call: TRBD2; j_call: TRBJ2-7; v_call: TRBV12-3/TRBV12-4; clone_size: NA; cdr3_aa: CASSLREGYEQYF; cdr3_nt: TGTGCCAGCAGTTTGCGGGAGGGTTACGAGCAGTACTTC
cdr3_length: 19; d_call: TRBD1; j_call: TRBJ1-1; v_call: TRBV4-3; clone_size: NA; cdr3_aa: CASSQEPSGTGVMNTEAFF; cdr3_nt: TGCGCCAGCAGCCAAGAACCTTCCGGGACAGGGGTCATGAACACTGAAGCTTTCTTT
cdr3_length: 12; d_call: NA; j_call: TRBJ2-7; v_call: TRBV18; clone_size: NA; cdr3_aa: CASSQGEYEQYF; cdr3_nt: TGTGCCAGCTCACAGGGGGAATACGAGCAGTACTTC
cdr3_length: 15; d_call: TRBD1; j_call: TRBJ1-1; v_call: TRBV5-4; clone_size: NA; cdr3_aa: CASSYGTAMNTEAFF; cdr3_nt: TGTGCCAGCAGCTACGGGACAGCTATGAACACTGAAGCTTTCTTT
cdr3_length: 11; d_call: NA; j_call: TRBJ2-7; v_call: TRBV20-1; clone_size: NA; cdr3_aa: CSAALASEQYF; cdr3_nt: TGCAGTGCGGCTCTGGCCTCGGAGCAGTACTTC
cdr3_length: 15; d_call: TRBD1; j_call: TRBJ1-6; v_call: TRBV28; clone_size: NA; cdr3_aa: CASSSPGQGNSPLHF; cdr3_nt: TGTGCCAGCAGTTCCCCGGGACAGGGTAATTCACCCCTCCACTTT
cdr3_length: 17; d_call: TRBD2; j_call: TRBJ2-1; v_call: TRBV6-1; clone_size: NA; cdr3_aa: CASSALTSGTPYNEQFF; cdr3_nt: TGTGCCAGCAGTGCCCTGACTAGCGGGACGCCCTACAATGAGCAGTTCTTC
cdr3_length: 17; d_call: TRBD2; j_call: TRBJ2-6; v_call: TRBV3-1/TRBV3-2; clone_size: NA; cdr3_aa: CASSWSGRSSGANVLTF; cdr3_nt: TGTGCCAGCAGCTGGAGCGGGAGGAGCTCTGGGGCCAACGTCCTGACTTTC
cdr3_length: 15; d_call: NA; j_call: TRBJ2-5; v_call: TRBV11-2; clone_size: NA; cdr3_aa: CASSLDRGVQETQYF; cdr3_nt: TGTGCCAGCAGCTTAGACAGGGGCGTCCAAGAGACCCAGTACTTC
cdr3_length: 15; d_call: NA; j_call: TRBJ1-4; v_call: TRBV28; clone_size: NA; cdr3_aa: CASSPPGQLNEKLFF; cdr3_nt: TGTGCCAGCAGTCCCCCCGGACAACTCAATGAAAAACTGTTTTTT
cdr3_length: 12; d_call: NA; j_call: TRBJ1-2; v_call: TRBV29-1; clone_size: once; cdr3_aa: CSVEIQAYGYTF; cdr3_nt: TGCAGCGTTGAAATCCAGGCCTATGGCTACACCTTC
cdr3_length: 15; d_call: NA; j_call: TRBJ1-6; v_call: TRBV30; clone_size: NA; cdr3_aa: CAWSVGFRDGSPLHF; cdr3_nt: TGTGCCTGGAGTGTAGGTTTCAGGGATGGTTCACCCCTCCACTTT
cdr3_length: 14; d_call: NA; j_call: TRBJ2-7; v_call: TRBV3-1/TRBV3-2; clone_size: NA; cdr3_aa: CASSPTRLNYEQYF; cdr3_nt: TGTGCCAGCAGCCCAACTCGCCTGAACTACGAGCAGTACTTC
cdr3_length: 14; d_call: TRBD2; j_call: TRBJ2-7; v_call: TRBV28; clone_size: NA; cdr3_aa: CASSFASGGNEQYF; cdr3_nt: TGTGCCAGCAGTTTCGCGTCGGGAGGGAACGAGCAGTACTTC
cdr3_length: 13; d_call: NA; j_call: TRBJ2-7; v_call: TRBV7-3; clone_size: NA; cdr3_aa: CASSETGLGEQYF; cdr3_nt: TGTGCCAGCAGCGAAACAGGGCTAGGGGAGCAGTACTTC
cdr3_length: 16; d_call: TRBD1; j_call: TRBJ2-5; v_call: TRBV7-9; clone_size: NA; cdr3_aa: CASSRLDRAIPETQYF; cdr3_nt: TGTGCCAGCAGCCGCCTCGACAGGGCTATACCAGAGACCCAGTACTTC
cdr3_length: 14; d_call: NA; j_call: TRBJ1-2; v_call: TRBV19; clone_size: once; cdr3_aa: CASSIAGTLYGYTF; cdr3_nt: TGTGCCAGTAGTATAGCCGGGACACTTTATGGCTACACCTTC